A single sample gave rise to the 11 T cell receptor beta chains below, sequenced in a study of blood T cell repertoires in COVID-19. Sequencing was performed with immunoSEQ multiplex PCR; in TCRdb, only in-frame clones are kept and a portion is missing. This table holds 280,000 or so clones, about 90% found once. The specimen sequenced was PBMCs or T cells enriched from blood (not recorded which). The receptors derive from a woman between 18 and 30 years old with acute COVID-19.

The rearrangement joins TRBV3-1 (or the pseudogene TRBV3-2) to TRBJ1-4; D remains unclear. The CDR3 spans 13 residues. Germline CDR1 and CDR2: LGHDT and YNNKEL (reference sequence). V shed 4 bases and J shed 0 bases, with 3 bases lying between them. The CDR3 bases are TGTGCCAGCAGCCCCGCAACTAATGAAAAACTGTTTTTT. Translated: CASSPATNEKLFF.

The chain uses TRBV20-1 and TRBJ2-1, with a possible D match to TRBD2 (5 bases). Germline CDR1 DFQATT, CDR2 SNEGSKA (reference sequence). This CDR3 comprises 11 residues. V gave up 5 bases and J gave up 9 bases, with 11 bases separating them. The CDR3 nucleotides read TGCAGTGCTGGGAGAGGGAGTGAGCAGTTCTTC. Protein product: CSAGRGSEQFF.

The V call is TRBV19, the J call TRBJ1-6, with 8 bases identical to TRBD1. The CDR3 runs 16 residues. Trimming removed 4 bases from V and 3 bases from J; junction bases left unmatched: 5. Germline-derived CDR1 and CDR2 are LNHDA and SQIVND (reference sequence). Written as DNA, the CDR3 is TGTGCCAGTAGTACAAGGACAGGGCGCTATAATTCACCCCTCCACTTT. Translated: CASSTRTGRYNSPLHF.

J is TRBJ2-7 and V is TRBV10-3; the match to TRBD2 covers 11 bases. V gave up 3 bases and J gave up 0 bases; unmatched junction bases: 7. The CDR3 has 17 amino acids. Germline V gene sequence: CDR1 ENHRY, CDR2 SYGVKD. The CDR3 DNA reads TGTGCCATCAGTGACTCCCCGGGACTAGCGGACTCCTACGAGCAGTACTTC. Translation: CAISDSPGLADSYEQYF.

CDR3 DNA sequence: TGTGCCAGCAGCTTTGGGCGTCCCAATCAGCCCCAGCATTTT. Translated, it gives CASSFGRPNQPQHF. The chain couples TRBV5-5 to TRBJ1-5; no clear D gene. The CDR3 sequence is 14 residues long. Per the germline V gene, CDR1 is SGHKS and CDR2 is YYEKEE (reference sequence). Trimming stripped 2 bases from V and 3 bases from J, with 9 bases between.

The sample holds one count of this clone. The chain combines TRBV3-1 (or the pseudogene TRBV3-2) with TRBJ2-2; 7 bases agree with TRBD2. With V trimmed by 0 bases and J by 3 bases, 13 bases remained unmatched. The germline gives CDR1 LGHDT, CDR2 YNNKEL (reference sequence). CDR3 length equals 19 residues. The CDR3: CASSQEEGLRERDTGELFF. In DNA form, the CDR3 reads TGTGCCAGCAGCCAAGAAGAGGGACTGCGGGAGAGAGACACCGGGGAGCTGTTTTTT.

The J gene is TRBJ2-4, the V gene TRBV10-2, with D perhaps matching TRBD2 (5 bases). Trimming stripped 3 bases from V and 1 base from J, with 10 bases between. This CDR3 is 15 amino acids long. Germline V CDR1 and CDR2: WSHSY, SAAADI. This chain's CDR3 is CASSEGGGAKNIQYF. DNA for the CDR3: TGCGCCAGCAGTGAAGGAGGCGGTGCCAAAAACATTCAGTACTTC.

The V gene is TRBV6-5, the J gene TRBJ2-7; 11 nucleotides match TRBD1. CDR3 length: 13 amino acids. The J segment lost 11 bases and the V segment lost 6 bases, leaving 9 bases of the junction unmatched. Germline CDR1 is MNHEY and CDR2 is SVGAGI. The CDR3 nucleotides are TGTGCCAGCAGAACTCCGGGACAGGGGGTAGAGTACTTC. Translation: CASRTPGQGVEYF.

This chain connects TRBV6-5 to TRBJ2-1; perhaps TRBD1 as D (6 bases). Deletions cut 7 bases from V and 4 bases from J, with 17 bases between. The length of the CDR3 is 15 residues. CDR1 is MNHEY, CDR2 SVGAGI, per germline. The CDR3 here is CASTPQGHGYNEQFF. In DNA, the CDR3 is TGTGCCAGCACCCCCCAGGGACACGGGTACAATGAGCAGTTCTTC.

This chain links TRBV18 with TRBJ2-7; a possible D gene is TRBD1 (5 bases). The germline V and J ends were trimmed by 3 bases and 1 base, with 16 bases remaining between them. Per the germline V gene, CDR1 is KGHSH and CDR2 is LQKENI. The CDR3 consists of 16 residues. CDR3 nucleotides: TGTGCCAGCTCACCGAAAGGACAATCATCTTCCTACGAGCAGTACTTC. Translation: CASSPKGQSSSYEQYF.

The chain recombines TRBV6-6 with TRBJ2-2; D is unclear. Germline values: CDR1 MNHNY, CDR2 SVGAGI (reference sequence). V shed 2 bases and J shed 2 bases, with 12 bases lying between them. The CDR3 is 16 residues long. The CDR3 DNA reads TGTGCCAGCAGTTACAGACTGAGCACCAACACCGGGGAGCTGTTTTTT. Protein product: CASSYRLSTNTGELFF.